These 22 T cell receptor beta chains originate from one sample sequenced in a study of OX40 agonist ivuxolimab in advanced cancers. TCRdb's copy holds only in-frame clones and misses some; the assay was immunoSEQ multiplex PCR. This table holds around 140,000 clones, roughly nine tenths found once. Sample: CD4+ or CD8+ T cells sorted from blood, taken in a trial of the OX40 agonist ivuxolimab. The receptor set was obtained from an adult with an advanced solid tumor such as melanoma, head and neck, liver or kidney cancer.

This clone was counted once. CDR3 residues: CASSLVAGPGDTQYF. The DNA for the CDR3 is TGTGCCAGCAGCTTAGTAGCCGGGCCCGGGGATACGCAGTATTTT. V usage is TRBV7-9 and J usage is TRBJ2-3; D remains ambiguous. The CDR3 is made up of 15 amino acids. Germline CDR1 and CDR2: SEHNR and FQNEAQ (reference sequence). Trimming removed 1 base from V and 6 bases from J, with 14 bases in between.

The chain employs TRBV28 and TRBJ2-7, with a possible D match to TRBD1 (8 bases). The germline V gene encodes CDR1 MDHEN and CDR2 SYDVKM. Trimming left V 5 bases short and J 3 bases short, with 17 bases between. The CDR3 consists of 15 residues. CDR3 nucleotide sequence: TGTGCCAGCAGTCGCGGGGGACAGGTTAACTACGAGCAGTACTTC. Encoded protein: CASSRGGQVNYEQYF.

V gene TRBV27 combines with J gene TRBJ1-2; TRBD1 aligns across 8 bases. Per germline, CDR1 MNHEY and CDR2 SMNVEV (reference sequence). CDR3 size: 16 residues. The ends lost 6 bases at V and 5 bases at J; junction bases unmatched: 14. CDR3 DNA: TGTGCCAGCAGAGGACGGAACAGGGGGTTAGTTTATGGCTACACCTTC. Translating gives CASRGRNRGLVYGYTF.

The chain couples TRBV27 to TRBJ2-5; TRBD2 matches at 8 bases. V trimming: 5 bases; J trimming: 1 base; junction bases outside the gene matches: 27. Germline V gives CDR1 MNHEY, CDR2 SMNVEV (reference sequence). The CDR3 spans 22 residues. CDR3 residues: CASSTIPPSIAGWGRGQETQYF. In DNA, the CDR3 is TGTGCCAGCAGTACTATACCTCCCTCAATAGCGGGATGGGGAAGGGGCCAAGAGACCCAGTACTTC.

The chain uses TRBV28 and TRBJ2-4; 10 bases map to TRBD1. This CDR3 comprises 17 residues. With V trimmed by 5 bases and J by 4 bases, 11 bases remained unmatched. CDR1 MDHEN and CDR2 SYDVKM come from the germline V gene. DNA for the CDR3: TGTGCCAGCAGTCACCTAGGACAGGGGGGCTCTAAAAACATTCAGTACTTC. This encodes CASSHLGQGGSKNIQYF.

The V gene is TRBV19, the J gene TRBJ2-1; TRBD1 is a possible D gene (6 bases). The V gene lost 5 bases and the J gene lost 5 bases, with 19 bases spanning the gap. Germline CDR1 is LNHDA and CDR2 is SQIVND (reference sequence). This CDR3 spans 16 amino acids. The CDR3 here is CASSYQGRSLNNEQFF. DNA for the CDR3: TGTGCCAGTAGTTATCAGGGGAGATCCTTAAACAATGAGCAGTTCTTC.

The V call is TRBV9, the J call TRBJ2-7; 9 bases are a match to TRBD2. There are 15 residues in the CDR3. Per germline, CDR1 SGDLS and CDR2 YYNGEE. V was clipped by 1 base and J by 3 bases; unmatched bases: 5. The CDR3 is CASSVRSGSVYEQYF. Here the CDR3 DNA reads TGTGCCAGCAGCGTACGTAGCGGGAGTGTCTACGAGCAGTACTTC.

The chain employs TRBV5-6 and TRBJ2-2; 9 bases align to TRBD2. J was trimmed by 12 bases and V by 2 bases; bases with no gene match: 8. The CDR3 extends over 14 amino acids. CDR1 SGHDT and CDR2 YYEEEE come from the germline V gene. The CDR3 sequence is CASSLDSGSRKLFF. CDR3 nucleotides: TGTGCCAGCAGCTTAGATAGCGGGAGTAGGAAGCTGTTTTTT.

The chain uses TRBV7-9 and TRBJ1-1, with 9 positions matching TRBD1. This CDR3 comprises 15 residues. The germline gives CDR1 SEHNR, CDR2 FQNEAQ (reference sequence). V lost 7 bases and J lost 2; bases outside the gene matches: 8. The CDR3 bases are TGTGCCAGCACCCCAACGGGACAGGGAAACACTGAAGCTTTCTTT. Protein product: CASTPTGQGNTEAFF.

The chain couples TRBV27 to TRBJ1-2; D not certain. CDR3 length equals 13 residues. Trimming stripped 2 bases from V and 4 bases from J, with 8 bases between. Per germline, CDR1 MNHEY and CDR2 SMNVEV (reference sequence). The CDR3 is CASSLGVGYGYTF. Written as DNA, the CDR3 is TGTGCCAGCAGTTTAGGCGTTGGCTATGGCTACACCTTC.

The rearrangement joins TRBV18 to TRBJ2-3, with D hard to call. Germline values: CDR1 KGHSH, CDR2 LQKENI. This CDR3 is 13 amino acids long. V gave up 3 bases and J gave up 3 bases, with 7 bases separating them. CDR3: CASSPSATDTQYF. The CDR3 region has the DNA TGTGCCAGCTCACCGTCAGCAACAGATACGCAGTATTTT.

The J gene is TRBJ2-7, the V gene TRBV27; possibly TRBD2 for D (6 bases). Germline values: CDR1 MNHEY, CDR2 SMNVEV (reference sequence). Trimming took 5 bases from V and 7 from J, leaving 15 bases between them. The CDR3 is 13 amino acids. The CDR3 coding sequence is TGTGCCAGCAGTGTCGGGAGACCGGGGGAGCAGTACTTC. This encodes CASSVGRPGEQYF.

This chain uses TRBV7-8 with TRBJ2-5; D remains unclear. V was clipped by 3 bases and J by 5 bases, with 10 bases between them. CDR1 and CDR2 (germline): SGHVS, FQNEAQ. The CDR3 extends over 13 amino acids. CDR3 sequence (DNA): TGTGCCAGCAGCTTGATACGAAGGGAGACCCAGTACTTC. It is translated as CASSLIRRETQYF.

The gene calls are TRBV5-1 and TRBJ1-1; possible D gene TRBD1, 5 bases. V lost 4 bases and J 1 base, leaving 20 bases between the germline ends. CDR1 SGHRS and CDR2 YFSETQ come from the germline V gene. The CDR3 runs 17 residues. The CDR3 spells CASSMAGTAQGNTEAFF. Written as DNA, the CDR3 is TGCGCCAGCAGCATGGCCGGGACCGCCCAGGGGAACACTGAAGCTTTCTTT.

V usage is TRBV28 and J usage is TRBJ2-2; TRBD2 agrees at 7 bases. Germline assignment: CDR1 MDHEN and CDR2 SYDVKM. Unmatched junction bases numbered 4, after V lost 3 bases and J lost 0 bases. The CDR3 spans 16 residues. The CDR3 is CASSLVAGANTGELFF. CDR3 nucleotide sequence: TGTGCCAGCAGTTTGGTTGCGGGAGCGAACACCGGGGAGCTGTTTTTT. Complete variable domain (other parts from reference TRBV28 and TRBJ2-2): DVKVTQSSRYLVKRTGEKVFLECVQDMDHENMFWYRQDPGLGLRLIYFSYDVKMKEKGDIPEGYSVSREKKERFSLILESASTNQTSMYLCASSLVAGANTGELFFGEGSRLTVL.

The J gene is TRBJ2-3, the V gene TRBV27; D unclear. CDR3 length: 14 residues. V lost 7 bases and J 1 base, leaving 12 bases between the germline ends. Looked up from germline, CDR1 is MNHEY and CDR2 is SMNVEV (reference sequence). The CDR3 DNA sequence: TGTGCCAGCACCGGGCCCCGAGGCACAGATACGCAGTATTTT. This codes for CASTGPRGTDTQYF.

The chain carries TRBV28 and TRBJ1-2, with TRBD1 identical over 7 bases. CDR3 length: 15 amino acids. Trimming at V came to 4 bases and at J to 5 bases, leaving 10 bases not matched to a gene. In germline, CDR1 is MDHEN, CDR2 SYDVKM. CDR3 region: CASSSRTGGAYGYTF. Written as DNA, the CDR3 is TGTGCCAGCAGTTCCCGGACAGGCGGGGCATATGGCTACACCTTC.

This chain uses TRBV18 with TRBJ2-7; 10 positions match TRBD2. Trimming removed 0 bases from V and 4 bases from J; junction bases left unmatched: 6. CDR1 KGHSH and CDR2 LQKENI come from the germline V gene. The CDR3 is 16 amino acids. In DNA form, the CDR3 reads TGTGCCAGCTCACCACCGGCTAGCGGGAGTGTTTACGAGCAGTACTTC. It specifies CASSPPASGSVYEQYF. Variable domain in full (rest from reference TRBV18 and TRBJ2-7): NAGVMQNPRHLVRRRGQEARLRCSPMKGHSHVYWYRQLPEEGLKFMVYLQKENIIDESGMPKERFSAEFPKEGPSILRIQQVVRGDSAAYFCASSPPASGSVYEQYFGPGTRLTVT.

The chain uses TRBV5-6 and TRBJ2-5, with D hard to call. The last part of the DNA fits TRBJ2-7 better; the J call may be wrong. The CDR3 totals 14 residues. CDR1 is SGHDT and CDR2 is YYEEEE in the germline V gene. The CDR3 sequence is CASSHGSTSYEQYF. Here the CDR3 DNA reads TGTGCCAGCAGCCATGGGTCGACAAGCTACGAGCAGTACTTC.

This sequence joins TRBV18 and TRBJ1-5; D remains unclear. Germline V gene data show CDR1 as KGHSH and CDR2 as LQKENI. The V gene lost 3 bases and the J gene lost 5 bases, with 11 bases spanning the gap. The length of the CDR3 is 14 residues. DNA of the CDR3: TGTGCCAGCTCACCGTCGGTTTCATATCAGCCCCAGCATTTT. Its translation: CASSPSVSYQPQHF.

The rearrangement joins TRBV10-1 to TRBJ1-2, with a weak D call TRBD1 (5 bases). The length of the CDR3 is 13 residues. Trimming cost V 2 bases and J 5 bases, with 9 bases left between them. CDR1 WNHNN and CDR2 SYGVQD come from the germline V gene (reference sequence). The CDR3 region is CASSEAGSYGYTF. In DNA form, the CDR3 reads TGCGCCAGCAGTGAGGCAGGGTCTTATGGCTACACCTTC.

This sequence joins TRBV13 and TRBJ1-2; possible D gene TRBD1, 6 bases. The CDR3 extends over 13 amino acids. Germline values: CDR1 PRHDT, CDR2 FYEKMQ (reference sequence). V was trimmed by 4 bases and J by 8 bases, leaving 14 bases between them. The CDR3 DNA sequence: TGTGCCAGCAGCTCACGACAGGTCCGGGGCTACACCTTC. It is translated as CASSSRQVRGYTF.